This TCR beta chain was identified during a study of OX40 agonist ivuxolimab in advanced cancers. On the study more broadly: Every 2 weeks, patients received ivuxolimab intravenously, dosed at 0.01 to 10 mg/kg.

Measured with immunoSEQ multiplex PCR; TCRdb has only the in-frame clones, and not every one. The sample lists some 70,000 clones, around 80% occurring once. This clone came up a few times. This CDR3 has 16 residues. V gave up 6 bases and J gave up 0 bases; unmatched junction bases: 7. From germline, CDR1 is SGHVS and CDR2 FNYEAQ. This clonotype was obtained from an adult with an advanced solid tumor such as melanoma, head and neck, liver or kidney cancer. The specimen was CD4+ or CD8+ T cells sorted from blood, collected in a trial of the OX40 agonist ivuxolimab. This chain joins TRBV7-6 and TRBJ1-3; 8 nucleotides align to TRBD1. The CDR3 sequence: CASSPGTGYSGNTIYF. CDR3 nucleotides: TGTGCCAGCAGTCCTGGGACAGGTTACTCTGGAAACACCATATATTTT.